Sequencing of this T cell receptor beta chain was carried out in a study of shared clonotypes between healthy human individuals. Points from the study as a whole: Approximately 5% was the fraction of naive CD4 clonotypes found shared across several donors. When compared with the clonotypes that were shared by all four sorted-subset donors, the non-shared clonotypes turned out to have lower generation probabilities.

It was CD45RO-negative cells, positively selected for CCR7, that made up naive CD8 cells, with terminally differentiated effector memory CD45RA+ cells excluded. Using approximately 190 ng DNA, 30,000 to 35,000 T cell genomes, the sorted-subset replicate PCRs were run. Method: immunoSEQ multiplex PCR; TCRdb's copy keeps in-frame clones and lacks some. The sample has roughly 850,000 clones; about 97% are singletons. Germline CDR1 is PRHDT and CDR2 is FYEKMQ (reference sequence). The CDR3 is 16 residues long. The V segment lost 5 bases and the J segment 0 bases; nucleotides outside the gene matches: 6. This clone has a single count. Its antigen is undetermined.

The TCR was taken from a man aged 25-40 years in good health. The rearrangement links TRBV13 to TRBJ1-5; TRBD1 aligns across 8 bases. Sequenced: naive CD8+ T cells sorted from blood. CDR3 bases: TGTGCCAGCAGCGAAGGGGACAGGTATAGCAATCAGCCCCAGCATTTT. Its protein product is CASSEGDRYSNQPQHF.